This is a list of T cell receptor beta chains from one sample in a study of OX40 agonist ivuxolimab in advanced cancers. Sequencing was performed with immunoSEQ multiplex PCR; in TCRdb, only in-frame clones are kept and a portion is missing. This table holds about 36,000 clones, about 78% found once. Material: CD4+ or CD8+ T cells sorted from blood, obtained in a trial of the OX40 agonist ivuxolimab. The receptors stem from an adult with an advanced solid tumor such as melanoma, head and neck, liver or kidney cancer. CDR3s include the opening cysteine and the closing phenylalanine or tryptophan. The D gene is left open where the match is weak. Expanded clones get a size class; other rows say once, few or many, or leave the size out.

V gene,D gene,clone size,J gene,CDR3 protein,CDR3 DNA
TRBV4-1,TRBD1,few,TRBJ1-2,CASSLSGQGGSGYTF,TGCGCCAGCAGCCTTTCGGGACAGGGAGGGAGTGGCTACACCTTC
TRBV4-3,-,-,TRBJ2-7,CASSRAGGYEQYF,TGCGCCAGCAGCCGGGCGGGCGGTTACGAGCAGTACTTC
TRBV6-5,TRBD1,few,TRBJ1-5,CASGPGQGIQPQHF,TGTGCCAGCGGCCCGGGACAGGGTATTCAGCCCCAGCATTTT
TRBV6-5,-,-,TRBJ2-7,CASSSQTGYSYEQYF,TGTGCCAGCAGTTCTCAGACAGGCTACTCCTACGAGCAGTACTTC
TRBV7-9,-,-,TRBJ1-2,CASSLINYGYTF,TGTGCCAGCAGCTTAATCAACTATGGCTACACCTTC
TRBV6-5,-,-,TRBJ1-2,CASSYTAGRSYTF,TGTGCCAGCAGTTACACAGCGGGCCGGAGCTACACCTTC
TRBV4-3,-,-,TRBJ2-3,CASSQDWRGSTDTQYF,TGCGCCAGCAGCCAAGATTGGCGAGGGAGCACAGATACGCAGTATTTT
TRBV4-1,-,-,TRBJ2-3,CASGWGASTDTQYF,TGCGCCAGCGGCTGGGGGGCTAGCACAGATACGCAGTATTTT
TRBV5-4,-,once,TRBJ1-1,CASSFGGGTEAFF,TGTGCCAGCAGCTTCGGGGGGGGCACTGAAGCTTTCTTT
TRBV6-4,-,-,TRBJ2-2,CASSDSGGSNTGELFF,TGTGCCAGCAGTGACTCAGGGGGTTCGAACACCGGGGAGCTGTTTTTT
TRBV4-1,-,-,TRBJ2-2,CASSQGKFTGELFF,TGCGCCAGCAGCCAAGGGAAATTCACCGGGGAGCTGTTTTTT
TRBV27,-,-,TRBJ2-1,CASSLFGAYNEQFF,TGTGCCAGCAGTTTATTCGGGGCCTACAATGAGCAGTTCTTC
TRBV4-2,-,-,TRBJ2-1,CASSQDGTEYNEQFF,TGTGCCAGCAGCCAAGATGGGACGGAGTACAATGAGCAGTTCTTC
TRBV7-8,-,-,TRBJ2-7,CASSLAASRGGSYEQYF,TGTGCCAGCAGCTTAGCTGCGAGCAGGGGGGGTTCCTACGAGCAGTACTTC
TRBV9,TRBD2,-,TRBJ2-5,CASSGAGGRETQYF,TGTGCCAGCAGCGGGGCGGGGGGTAGAGAGACCCAGTACTTC
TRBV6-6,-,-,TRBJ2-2,CASSYLGRVRAGELFF,TGTGCCAGCAGTTACTTGGGTAGGGTTCGTGCCGGGGAGCTGTTTTTT
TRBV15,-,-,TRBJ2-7,CATSRETGLWEQYF,TGTGCCACCAGCAGAGAGACAGGTCTCTGGGAGCAGTACTTC
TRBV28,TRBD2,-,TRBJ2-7,CASSPQRDLTYEQYF,TGTGCCAGCAGTCCACAGCGGGACTTAACCTACGAGCAGTACTTC
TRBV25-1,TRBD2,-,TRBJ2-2,CASKGASGSTGELFF,TGTGCCAGCAAGGGGGCTAGCGGGAGCACCGGGGAGCTGTTTTTT
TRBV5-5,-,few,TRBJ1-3,CASSSAGIWGNSGNTIYF,TGTGCCAGCAGCTCCGCAGGGATCTGGGGTAACTCTGGAAACACCATATATTTT
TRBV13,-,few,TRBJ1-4,CASSFSTGKGYEKLFF,TGTGCCAGCAGCTTCTCAACAGGGAAAGGGTACGAAAAACTGTTTTTT
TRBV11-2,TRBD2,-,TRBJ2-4,CASSLTASGGTKNIQYF,TGTGCCAGCAGCTTAACCGCTAGCGGGGGCACTAAAAACATTCAGTACTTC
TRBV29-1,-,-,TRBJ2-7,CSVEGERAYEQYF,TGCAGCGTTGAGGGGGAAAGGGCCTACGAGCAGTACTTC
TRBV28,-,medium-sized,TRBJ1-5,CASSFRPAGQPQHF,TGTGCCAGCAGTTTCCGGCCCGCAGGGCAGCCCCAGCATTTT
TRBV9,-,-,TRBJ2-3,CASSATLSRLDTQYF,TGTGCCAGCAGCGCCACCCTCTCTCGCCTGGATACGCAGTATTTT
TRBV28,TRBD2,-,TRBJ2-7,CASSFRTSPSYEQYF,TGTGCCAGCAGTTTCCGGACTAGCCCTTCCTACGAGCAGTACTTC
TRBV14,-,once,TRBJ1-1,CASSLRPRGTEAFF,TGTGCCAGCAGCCTAAGACCCCGCGGCACTGAAGCTTTCTTT
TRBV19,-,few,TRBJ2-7,CASSMKGQPSSYEQYF,TGTGCCAGTAGTATGAAAGGCCAGCCGAGCTCCTACGAGCAGTACTTC
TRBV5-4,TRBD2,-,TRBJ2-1,CASSRTSGRDNEQFF,TGTGCCAGCAGCCGGACTAGCGGGAGGGACAATGAGCAGTTCTTC
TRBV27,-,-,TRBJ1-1,CASRSGEGGEAFF,TGTGCCAGCAGATCAGGGGAGGGGGGTGAAGCTTTCTTT
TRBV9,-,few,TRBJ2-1,CASSFSGGPEQFF,TGTGCCAGCAGCTTTTCCGGGGGACCTGAGCAGTTCTTC
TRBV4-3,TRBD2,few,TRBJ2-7,CASSQGRGGYEQYF,TGCGCCAGCAGCCAAGGCCGGGGGGGCTACGAGCAGTACTTC
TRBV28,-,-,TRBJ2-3,CASSTGVWGDTQYF,TGTGCCAGCAGTACGGGAGTTTGGGGAGATACGCAGTATTTT
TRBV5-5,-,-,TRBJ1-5,CASSLGGAGQPQHF,TGTGCCAGCAGCTTGGGGGGGGCTGGCCAGCCCCAGCATTTT
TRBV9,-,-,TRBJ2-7,CASSTGNEQYF,TGTGCCAGCAGTACTGGGAACGAGCAGTACTTC
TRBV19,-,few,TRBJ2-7,CASSMGPGAEQYF,TGTGCCAGTAGTATGGGGCCGGGGGCCGAGCAGTACTTC
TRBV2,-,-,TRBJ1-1,CASSEGRGATEAFF,TGTGCCAGCAGTGAAGGTCGGGGGGCCACTGAAGCTTTCTTT
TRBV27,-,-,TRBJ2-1,CASRGLHNEQFF,TGTGCCAGCAGGGGACTTCACAATGAGCAGTTCTTC
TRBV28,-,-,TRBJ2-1,CASSFSRGANEQFF,TGTGCCAGCAGTTTTTCCAGAGGGGCGAATGAGCAGTTCTTC
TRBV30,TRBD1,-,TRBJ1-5,CAWSQGTGNQPQHF,TGTGCCTGGAGCCAAGGGACAGGGAATCAGCCCCAGCATTTT
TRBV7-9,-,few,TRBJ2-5,CASSSRELNQETQYF,TGTGCCAGCAGCTCTAGGGAACTCAACCAAGAGACCCAGTACTTC
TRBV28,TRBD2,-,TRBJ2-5,CASSWTSGGWGQETQYF,TGTGCCAGCAGTTGGACTAGCGGGGGCTGGGGGCAAGAGACCCAGTACTTC
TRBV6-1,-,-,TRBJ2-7,CASTPDWEQYF,TGTGCCAGCACCCCTGATTGGGAGCAGTACTTC
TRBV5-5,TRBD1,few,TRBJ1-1,CASSFRTGGTTEAFF,TGTGCCAGCAGCTTCCGGACAGGGGGGACCACTGAAGCTTTCTTT
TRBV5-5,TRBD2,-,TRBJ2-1,CASRPTSGSSYNEQFF,TGTGCCAGCAGACCAACTAGCGGGAGCTCCTACAATGAGCAGTTCTTC
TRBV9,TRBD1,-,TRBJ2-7,CASSPTDRAYEQYF,TGTGCCAGCAGCCCCACGGACAGGGCCTACGAGCAGTACTTC
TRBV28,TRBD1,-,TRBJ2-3,CASRPTTGQVTDTQYF,TGTGCCAGCAGACCCACTACGGGACAGGTGACAGATACGCAGTATTTT
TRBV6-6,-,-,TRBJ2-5,CASGYLGQETQYF,TGTGCCAGCGGTTATCTGGGGCAAGAGACCCAGTACTTC
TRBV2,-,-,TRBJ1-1,CASHPPNTEAFF,TGTGCCAGCCATCCACCGAACACTGAAGCTTTCTTT